These T cell receptor beta chains were read from a single sample in a study of a mutant IDH1 vaccine in newly diagnosed glioma. What these receptors recognize is not known. Data came from immunoSEQ multiplex PCR; TCRdb stores just in-frame clones and leaves some out. The table has tens of thousands of clones, roughly 79% seen once. Source: PBMCs, taken from a glioma patient whose treatment included an IDH1 peptide vaccine. The receptors derive from a man aged 35 to 55 with glioma. Both conserved end residues are part of each CDR3. The order of the fields is clone size, D gene, J gene, V gene, CDR3 DNA, CDR3 protein. D genes are given only for firm matches. Size is stated for part of the rows, as once, few or many counts, or as a class when the clone is expanded.

clone size: -; D gene: TRBD2; J gene: TRBJ2-7; V gene: TRBV11-2; CDR3 DNA: TGTGCCAGCAGCCCGGGGGGACCCTACGAGCAGTACTTC; CDR3 protein: CASSPGGPYEQYF
clone size: -; D gene: -; J gene: TRBJ1-3; V gene: TRBV4-1; CDR3 DNA: TGCGCCAGCAGCGCGGACCGATTCTCTGGAAACACCATATATTTT; CDR3 protein: CASSADRFSGNTIYF
clone size: once; D gene: TRBD2; J gene: TRBJ2-2; V gene: TRBV25-1; CDR3 DNA: TGTGCCAGCTCCTGGACTAGCGGGAGAGCCGGGGAGCTGTTTTTT; CDR3 protein: CASSWTSGRAGELFF
clone size: -; D gene: -; J gene: TRBJ1-5; V gene: TRBV27; CDR3 DNA: TGCGCCAGCAGGCATGGGGCACCCAATCAGCCCCAGCATTTT; CDR3 protein: CASRHGAPNQPQHF
clone size: -; D gene: -; J gene: TRBJ2-7; V gene: TRBV7-2; CDR3 DNA: TGTGCCAGCAGCCAACTCTACGAGCAGTACTTC; CDR3 protein: CASSQLYEQYF
clone size: -; D gene: TRBD1; J gene: TRBJ2-1; V gene: TRBV18; CDR3 DNA: TGTGCCAGCTCAGGACAGGGGACCGATGAGCAGTTCTTC; CDR3 protein: CASSGQGTDEQFF
clone size: -; D gene: -; J gene: TRBJ2-3; V gene: TRBV4-3; CDR3 DNA: TGCGCCAGCAGCATAAGCGTTGGTAGCACAGATACGCAGTATTTT; CDR3 protein: CASSISVGSTDTQYF
clone size: -; D gene: -; J gene: TRBJ1-1; V gene: TRBV6-6; CDR3 DNA: TGTGCCAGCAGTTACTTGGAGAACACTGAAGCTTTCTTT; CDR3 protein: CASSYLENTEAFF
clone size: -; D gene: -; J gene: TRBJ2-6; V gene: TRBV25-1; CDR3 DNA: TGTGCCAGCAGTGATCCAGGAACTGGGGCCAACGTCCTGACTTTC; CDR3 protein: CASSDPGTGANVLTF
clone size: -; D gene: -; J gene: TRBJ1-3; V gene: TRBV11-2; CDR3 DNA: TGTGCCAGCAGCCCGAGATTTTTCTCTGGAAACACCATATATTTT; CDR3 protein: CASSPRFFSGNTIYF
clone size: -; D gene: -; J gene: TRBJ1-4; V gene: TRBV27; CDR3 DNA: TGTGCCAGCAGTTTTCGGGGAGGGGGGGGCACTAATGAAAAACTGTTTTTT; CDR3 protein: CASSFRGGGGTNEKLFF
clone size: -; D gene: TRBD1; J gene: TRBJ1-4; V gene: TRBV18; CDR3 DNA: TGTGCCAGCTCACCACCCCCGGGACAGGGGATTGAAAAACTGTTTTTT; CDR3 protein: CASSPPPGQGIEKLFF
clone size: once; D gene: TRBD1; J gene: TRBJ1-5; V gene: TRBV19; CDR3 DNA: TGTGCCACTGAACAGGGGGTGAGCAATCAGCCCCAGCATTTT; CDR3 protein: CATEQGVSNQPQHF
clone size: -; D gene: TRBD2; J gene: TRBJ2-7; V gene: TRBV6-1; CDR3 DNA: TGTGCCAGCAGTGAAAAGTCTAGCGGATACTACGAGCAGTACTTC; CDR3 protein: CASSEKSSGYYEQYF
clone size: -; D gene: -; J gene: TRBJ2-7; V gene: TRBV7-9; CDR3 DNA: TGTGCCAGCAGCTCCTCTGGGCAGCGGTCTTCCTACGAGCAGTACTTC; CDR3 protein: CASSSSGQRSSYEQYF
clone size: -; D gene: TRBD2; J gene: TRBJ2-3; V gene: TRBV28; CDR3 DNA: TGTGCCAGCAGTTCGTACTATGGGACTAGCGGGAGTATAACAGATACGCAGTATTTT; CDR3 protein: CASSSYYGTSGSITDTQYF
clone size: -; D gene: TRBD1; J gene: TRBJ1-6; V gene: TRBV19; CDR3 DNA: TGTGCCAGTAGTGTAGGACAGGAACCTTCACCCCTCCACTTT; CDR3 protein: CASSVGQEPSPLHF
clone size: -; D gene: -; J gene: TRBJ1-6; V gene: TRBV27; CDR3 DNA: TGTGCCAGCAGGTTGGATTCGGAGAGAAATAATTCACCCCTCCACTTT; CDR3 protein: CASRLDSERNNSPLHF
clone size: -; D gene: TRBD1; J gene: TRBJ1-1; V gene: TRBV7-2; CDR3 DNA: TGTGCCAGCAGCTGGGGACAGGCGAACACTGAAGCTTTCTTT; CDR3 protein: CASSWGQANTEAFF
clone size: -; D gene: -; J gene: TRBJ2-7; V gene: TRBV13; CDR3 DNA: TGTGCCAGCAGCTTAGGTGCCCTCGAGCAGTACTTC; CDR3 protein: CASSLGALEQYF
clone size: -; D gene: TRBD1; J gene: TRBJ1-2; V gene: TRBV7-2; CDR3 DNA: TGTGCCAGCAGATCTCCGGGACAGGGCCCTAACTATGGCTACACCTTC; CDR3 protein: CASRSPGQGPNYGYTF
clone size: -; D gene: -; J gene: TRBJ2-7; V gene: TRBV12-5; CDR3 DNA: TGTGCTAGTGGTTTAGGAGAGGCAGGGAACTACGAGCAGTACTTC; CDR3 protein: CASGLGEAGNYEQYF
clone size: -; D gene: -; J gene: TRBJ2-7; V gene: TRBV2; CDR3 DNA: TGTGCCAGCAGTGGTACTTTCAGCTCCTACGAGCAGTACTTC; CDR3 protein: CASSGTFSSYEQYF